The clone carrying this T cell receptor beta chain was detected only once. Antigen specificity is unknown. This sample was included in a study of blood T cells in healthy people across ages. Study background: Roughly one uniquely barcoded beta molecule per two T cells was captured. Study results and limitations: Both higher diversity and more naive CD4+ cells marked long-lived donors when set against aged donors.

The CDR3 covers 14 residues. V was trimmed by 3 bases and J by 4 bases, leaving 9 bases between them. From germline, CDR1 is LNHDA and CDR2 SQIVND (reference sequence). Extracted total RNA amounted to at least 5.5 micrograms for each sample. A J-beta primer mix and a sample-barcoded 5' primer were used in a second PCR of roughly 6 to 11 cycles. Through a template-switch adaptor with 12 random nucleotides, each cDNA molecule received a tag. From the 5' RACE reads, TCRdb called clonotypes with MiXCR, one entry per CDR3 protein. The repertoire includes fewer than 950,000 distinct CDR3 sequences, around 34% of them detected once, and under 15% sits in the top ten.

The TCR sequence derives from a man between 18 and 29 years old in good health. The sample consisted of blood. V gene TRBV19 combines with J gene TRBJ1-4; D unclear. For the CDR3, the DNA is TGTGCCAGTAGTATCGGGGAGGATAATGAAAAACTGTTTTTT. It yields the protein CASSIGEDNEKLFF. The whole variable domain, filled in from reference TRBV19 and TRBJ1-4, reads DGGITQSPKYLFRKEGQNVTLSCEQNLNHDAMYWYRQDPGQGLRLIYYSQIVNDFQKGDIAEGYSVSREKKESFPLTVTSAQKNPTAFYLCASSIGEDNEKLFFGSGTQLSVL.